These 18 T cell receptor beta chains originate from one sample sequenced in a study of radiation and T cells in renal cell carcinoma. Stated time point: baseline pretreatment blood. Treatment noted: 15 Gy SBRT to primary tumor, nephrectomy 4 weeks later. Sequencing used immunoSEQ multiplex PCR; TCRdb keeps in-frame clones, though not all of them. The sample carries some 100,000 clones, 65% to 85% recorded once. The sequencing used blood, collected from a patient whose treatment included radiotherapy and nephrectomy. The receptor set was obtained from a man aged 55 to 69 with renal cell carcinoma.

DNA for the CDR3: TGTGCCAGCAGCTACGGGACTAGCGGAACCTACGAGCAGTACTTC. Amino acid sequence: CASSYGTSGTYEQYF. The rearrangement links TRBV7-2 to TRBJ2-7; 11 bases map to TRBD2. Germline-derived CDR1 and CDR2 are SGHTA and FQGNSA. This CDR3 comprises 15 residues. After removal of 4 bases from V and 2 bases from J, the junction contained 4 bases not matched to a gene.

This clone has just a few counts. J is TRBJ2-5 and V is TRBV9; D remains unclear. Trimming shortened V by 0 bases and J by 0 bases, and 12 bases separated the two germline ends. This CDR3 comprises 16 residues. CDR1 SGDLS and CDR2 YYNGEE come from the germline V gene. The CDR3 here is CASSVGSATYQETQYF. The DNA of the CDR3 is TGTGCCAGCAGCGTAGGTTCAGCGACTTACCAAGAGACCCAGTACTTC.

This rearrangement joins TRBV29-1 to TRBJ2-3; 11 positions agree with TRBD2. V gave up 3 bases and J gave up 2 bases; unmatched junction bases: 4. The length of the CDR3 is 15 residues. Per the germline V gene, CDR1 is SQVTM and CDR2 is ANQGSEA. CDR3 DNA sequence: TGCAGCGTTGAGGGGACTAGCGGCCCCACAGATACGCAGTATTTT. Amino acids: CSVEGTSGPTDTQYF.

V usage is TRBV6-1 and J usage is TRBJ2-3, with a tentative D call TRBD2 (6 bases). This CDR3 is built from 16 residues. Germline CDR1 is MNHNS and CDR2 is SASEGT. With 4 bases removed from V and 5 bases from J, the gap between germline ends came to 19 bases. The CDR3 here is CASSANLASNRDTQYF. In DNA, the CDR3 is TGTGCCAGCAGTGCTAACCTAGCGAGTAACAGAGATACGCAGTATTTT.

J is TRBJ2-5 and V is TRBV29-1; 13 nucleotides agree with TRBD2. Trimming took 6 bases from V and 5 from J; bases not matched to a gene: 9. This CDR3 comprises 15 residues. Germline V gene data show CDR1 as SQVTM and CDR2 as ANQGSEA. CDR3 bases: TGCAGCGTCGTAGGAGGACTAGCGGGAGACGAGACCCAGTACTTC. Translated, it gives CSVVGGLAGDETQYF.

The chain carries TRBV4-3 and TRBJ1-2; 7 bases match TRBD1. Trimming took 0 bases from V and 0 from J; bases not matched to a gene: 1. CDR1 and CDR2 (germline): LGHNA, YSLEER. The CDR3 runs 15 residues. The CDR3 spells CASSQDRGTNYGYTF. CDR3 coding DNA: TGCGCCAGCAGCCAAGACAGGGGGACTAACTATGGCTACACCTTC.

The chain carries TRBV28 and TRBJ2-3, with TRBD1 matching 7 bases. V lost 5 bases to trimming and J lost 2 bases; unmatched junction nucleotides: 16. Germline-derived CDR1 and CDR2 are MDHEN and SYDVKM. This CDR3 is 18 amino acids long. DNA of the CDR3: TGTGCCAGCAGTCATCATGGGCAGGGGGTAGGGGCCACAGATACGCAGTATTTT. This codes for CASSHHGQGVGATDTQYF.

The chain links TRBV2 to TRBJ1-2, with unresolved D. V gave up 3 bases and J gave up 6 bases, with 11 bases separating them. This CDR3 spans 13 amino acids. The germline gives CDR1 SNHLY, CDR2 FYNNEI. CDR3: CASSETAGNGYTF. CDR3 coding DNA: TGTGCCAGCAGTGAGACGGCGGGAAATGGCTACACCTTC.

The rearrangement uses TRBV27 and TRBJ2-3; maybe TRBD2 (6 bases). CDR1 is MNHEY and CDR2 is SMNVEV in the germline V gene (reference sequence). This CDR3 region has 13 residues. Trimming cost V 6 bases and J 5 bases, with 12 bases left between them. The CDR3, as DNA: TGTGCCAGCAGGCCCGGGACTCTAGATACGCAGTATTTT. It is translated as CASRPGTLDTQYF.

The genes are TRBV7-8 and TRBJ1-4, with D possibly TRBD1 on 5 matching bases. There are 17 residues in the CDR3. CDR1 and CDR2 from the germline V gene are SGHVS and FQNEAQ. Between the trimmed V and J ends, which lost 1 base and 0 bases, there was a span of 12 bases. CDR3 region: CASSLGVGATTNEKLFF. In DNA form, the CDR3 reads TGTGCCAGCAGCTTAGGGGTCGGGGCCACAACTAATGAAAAACTGTTTTTT.

The genes are TRBV5-1 and TRBJ2-5; D remains ambiguous. CDR1 is SGHRS, CDR2 YFSETQ, per germline. The CDR3 length is 15 residues. Trimming removed 1 base from V and 4 bases from J, with 14 bases in between. CDR3 DNA: TGCGCCAGCAGCTTGAATGGGGTGGGTGGAGAGACCCAGTACTTC. Protein sequence: CASSLNGVGGETQYF.

This clone has a handful of counts. The CDR3 spells CASSIVAGEYNEQFF. The CDR3 coding sequence is TGTGCCAGTAGTATAGTGGCAGGGGAATACAATGAGCAGTTCTTC. This sequence joins TRBV19 and TRBJ2-1; tentatively, D is TRBD1 (6 bases). There are 15 residues in the CDR3. CDR1 and CDR2 from the germline V gene are LNHDA and SQIVND (reference sequence). V lost 1 base and J 4 bases, leaving 11 bases between the germline ends.

The V and J genes are TRBV5-1 and TRBJ2-2, with 8 bases aligning to TRBD2. CDR1 is SGHRS and CDR2 is YFSETQ in the germline V gene. The CDR3 consists of 16 residues. V lost 0 bases, J lost 4 bases, and 5 bases stayed unmatched. The CDR3: CASSLVLAEGTGELFF. The CDR3 coding sequence is TGCGCCAGCAGCTTGGTACTAGCGGAGGGCACCGGGGAGCTGTTTTTT.

The chain is built from TRBV5-1 and TRBJ1-1, with 9 bases that match TRBD1. Per germline, CDR1 SGHRS and CDR2 YFSETQ. The CDR3 contains 18 residues. The V and J ends lost 6 bases and 4 bases, in that order; junction bases with no gene match: 19. CDR3 sequence: CASNLNPPGQGFGTEAFF. CDR3 coding DNA: TGCGCCAGCAATTTAAACCCGCCGGGACAGGGTTTTGGCACTGAAGCTTTCTTT.

The genes are TRBV29-1 and TRBJ2-1, with 7 nucleotides matching TRBD2. Looked up from germline, CDR1 is SQVTM and CDR2 is ANQGSEA. The CDR3 covers 12 residues. The ends lost 7 bases at V and 5 bases at J; junction bases unmatched: 5. CDR3 nucleotides: TGCAGCGGGGGAGGGCTTGACAATGAGCAGTTCTTC. It translates to CSGGGLDNEQFF.

As DNA, the CDR3 is TGTGCCAGCAGCCCTCGAGGGGTCAACACTGAAGCTTTCTTT. Its protein is CASSPRGVNTEAFF. The chain recombines TRBV27 with TRBJ1-1; a weak D match, TRBD1 (5 bases). Between the trimmed V and J ends, which lost 6 bases and 2 bases, there was a span of 13 bases. This CDR3 contains 14 residues. Germline V gene data show CDR1 as MNHEY and CDR2 as SMNVEV (reference sequence).

This clone occurred once. J is TRBJ1-1 and V is TRBV6-6; D remains unclear. Per the germline V gene, CDR1 is MNHNY and CDR2 is SVGAGI (reference sequence). Trimming shortened V by 5 bases and J by 4 bases, and 17 bases separated the two germline ends. CDR3 size: 15 residues. The CDR3, as DNA: TGTGCCAGCAGTCAGATCGTAACCTCCCTCACTGAAGCTTTCTTT. This codes for CASSQIVTSLTEAFF.

As DNA, the CDR3 is TGTGCCAGCAGTAACCGGGTAGATGAGCAGTTCTTC. Its protein product is CASSNRVDEQFF. The J gene is TRBJ2-1, the V gene TRBV6-5; D is undetermined. Germline CDR1 and CDR2: MNHEY and SVGAGI. CDR3 length equals 12 residues. V was pared by 5 bases and J by 8 bases, with 10 bases between.